This T cell receptor (beta chain) was captured in a study of cytomegalovirus exposure and HLA in healthy donors (dated by TCRdb to about 2017). The study in broad terms: In an earlier analysis of under 750 of the donors, 276 Gb of sequence data and 117 million unique TCR beta sequences from 150 million to 200 million T cells were reported. An early release that covered fewer than 800 HLA-typed donors contained approximately 300 gigabases of sequencing data and around 80 million unique TCR sequences. The genetic ancestry cluster associated with self-reported Caucasian donors included over 65% of the 300 to 400 genotyped donors. The study was designed to test whether signatures of past pathogen exposure could be identified by cataloging public T cell receptors. The study profiled the T cell repertoires of 550 to 700 subjects by immunosequencing and related them to cytomegalovirus serostatus. Along with the roughly 700-subject first cohort, a separate validation cohort of over 90 different subjects was used. To predict cytomegalovirus infection status, the study brought together high-throughput TCR immunosequencing, statistical association of individual TCRs with disease status, and machine learning. In a later analysis, previously published TCR beta repertoires from more than 500 donors were re-analyzed and high-resolution HLA genotyping was added so that TCR occurrence patterns could be studied. The later analysis used no new phenotypic data to find candidate immune exposures, relying instead on TCR beta sequences and their occurrence across donors. An earlier analysis of approximately 580 of the donors used high-throughput TCR beta sequencing to judge whether each TCR beta V gene segment behaved as functional or pseudogenic. Donor age, sex, ethnicity and CMV serostatus were collected together with the repertoire data. A later genetic analysis used genome-wide SNP genotypes for about 65% of the roughly 670 donors, treating that subset as a discovery cohort. Every discovery cohort repertoire had been produced on one sequencing platform. Both class I and class II loci were covered by HLA typing, at four-digit resolution. Typing coverage varied by locus: roughly 629-640 donors for A, B, C, DRB1 and DQB1; some 520 for DQA1; around 610 for DPA1; 450 to 480 for DPB1. Because of strong linkage in the cohort, five DR-DQ haplotypes were treated as single units for association and clustering. Among some 400 genotyped donors of the cohort, an average of roughly 230,000 unique TCR beta nucleotide sequences was sequenced per donor, of which about 18% were non-productive.

Notes on this clone: Its antigen remains undetermined. Per-base qualities were not stored, and no clone one base away is much larger.

The CDR3, from cysteine to phenylalanine, totals 18 residues. Of the read, only the CDR3 DNA is kept; its 54 bases are in frame from base 1. For this chain, trimming is 2 bases at the V end and 0 bases at the J end, and the number of junction bases without a gene match is 7. The germline V gene gives CDR1 as KGHSH and CDR2 as LQKENI. The cohort consisted of 600 to 700 healthy bone marrow donors. At the time of sampling, all cohort members were nominally healthy, though unrecorded immune exposures were likely present. The donor was CMV seropositive and was included in the group of some 290 seropositive cohort members. Each donor provided a peripheral blood sample, and peripheral blood mononuclear cells were used for TCR beta sequencing. The Qiagen DNeasy Blood Extraction Kit was used to extract genomic DNA from the blood cell samples. Receptors were amplified or captured by the immunoSEQ multiplex PCR assay. The multiplex PCR relied on a mix of 60 forward primers for TCR Vbeta segments and 13 reverse primers for TCR Jbeta segments. The CDR3 region of rearranged TCR beta genes was amplified from genomic DNA by a multiplex PCR assay. On the Illumina HiSeq System, the amplified TCR beta libraries were sequenced as 87-base-pair reads. Regarding the original processing steps: In a later analysis, roughly 80 million unique TCR beta chains were counted across the 500 to 700 repertoires, and approximately 9.9 million of these chains were shared by at least two donors. To remove PCR and sequencing errors, raw reads were error-corrected and collapsed into unique sequences using a nearest-neighbor algorithm that merged closely related sequences. To assign V, D and J gene segments, CDR3 sequences were aligned to IMGT reference sequences. For a sequence to be retained, at least a six-nucleotide match to both a V gene segment and a J gene segment was required. A rearrangement was called productive if the CDR3 had no stop codons and remained in frame with V and J, and every other rearrangement was called non-productive. Following IMGT convention, CDR3 was defined as the stretch from the second conserved V-encoded cysteine up to the conserved J-encoded phenylalanine. The earlier analysis of 587 of the donors excluded sequences that lacked an unambiguous match to a single V gene segment. In an earlier analysis of several hundred of the donors, V segments were called functional above 56.7% productive rearrangements and were called segregating when the between-donor standard deviation exceeded 5%. A statistical classification framework was built for diagnosing cytomegalovirus status from the catalog of TCR beta chain sequences. A later analysis assigned V and J genes by comparing TCR nucleotide sequences with IMGT/GENE-DB human TR gene sequences. A later analysis assigned CDR3 sequences and most-parsimonious VDJ recombination scenarios with the TCRdist pipeline. In a later analysis, each TCR beta chain was defined by its CDR3 amino acid sequence together with its V-gene family, and reads without a unique V-gene family were excluded. To address suspected cross-contamination and a sequencing artifact, a later analysis removed roughly 640 highly shared, low-generation-probability nucleotide sequences. For each public chain, a later analysis derived a clonal expansion index from normalized ranks of inferred template counts within each repertoire. In a later analysis, generation probabilities were computed with a VDJ recombination model fitted to out-of-frame rearrangements, and the resulting probabilities were checked against IGoR. In a later analysis, TCR-TCR, TCR-HLA and TCR-CMV co-occurrence was scored with hypergeometric tests, and a repertoire-size bias correction was applied to TCR pairs. To estimate false discovery rates, a later analysis permuted the HLA or CMV assignments 20 times. A later analysis grouped co-occurring TCRs with DBSCAN, adding TCRdist sequence similarity when clustering within HLA-allele-positive subsets. Co-occurrence clustering excluded repertoires with fewer than 30,000 or more than 120,000 public chains, plus five with anomalous nucleotide sharing. This immuneACCESS table, as held by TCRdb, lists in-frame sequences with V and J called but not all clones. Of the missing ones, under half trace to an unresolved V gene in checked studies; the others have no known cause. The DNA was the basis for D and trimming; V, J and clone size are from that table. This sample lists over 150,000 clones; 77% were detected once. The ten largest clones take up less than 1.5% of the sample.

What the research found in general, with its limitations: Because some donors lacked HLA typing at each locus, the association tests relied only on the typed subset. In a later analysis, HLA-associated TCR beta chains showed more clonal expansion and lower generation probabilities than non-associated chains that were equally common. According to a later analysis, parvovirus B19, influenza, CMV and Epstein-Barr virus appeared linked to several top co-occurrence clusters. Most TCR sequences were seen in very few donors, while some public TCRs were found in many individuals. When HLA alleles, especially DR and DQ, strongly co-occurred, TCR associations were difficult to assign to individual alleles. Linkage disequilibrium might explain the correlated functional status among segregating V segments, but an unknown experimental factor could not be excluded. For the cohort, immune exposure information was limited to CMV serostatus. In this cohort, only TCR beta chains were sequenced, and detectable features were limited by the absence of alpha or paired-chain data. A total of 150 to 200 TCR beta chains were listed by the study as associated with cytomegalovirus. A few of the identified cytomegalovirus-associated TCR beta chains were confirmed in vitro to be specific for cytomegalovirus antigens. A later analysis found that TCR association rates varied across HLA loci, with DRB1 alleles showing the most associated TCRs and HLA-C alleles the fewest. In a later genetic analysis, fewer N-insertions in productive TCRs were reported among donors in an Asian-associated ancestry cluster than the roughly 700-donor mean. Some IMGT-functional V segments, including TRBV6-2 and TRBV6-3, could not be distinguished by the 87-base-pair reads and were therefore excluded. Most CMV-associated TCR beta chains appeared to be HLA-restricted in a later analysis, and the HLA associations seemed to be driven largely by CMV exposure. An earlier analysis of approximately 500 of the donors showed that most TCR beta V segments appeared in productive rearrangements either about 90% or about 30% of the time, which broadly matched IMGT annotations. The presence/absence analyses assumed that sequencing depth was roughly uniform across donors, and that assumption may not be true. A cluster of highly shared sequence variants was judged likely to represent a technical artifact of the sequencing pipeline. The classifier was reported to diagnose cytomegalovirus status with high specificity and sensitivity in both the original cohort and the validation cohort. At a false discovery rate of 0.05, a later analysis linked 16,000 or so TCR beta sequences to specific HLA alleles. A further reported finding was that TCR beta sequences accurately predicted the HLA-A and HLA-B alleles for most subjects in the first cohort. The authors suggested that the approach could potentially be extended to other disease states and immunological phenotypes. An association between a missense DCLRE1C variant and V-gene and J-gene trimming of TCR beta chains was found in a later genetic analysis and replicated in an independent cohort. The earlier analysis of 587 of the donors excluded roughly 16 rarely observed V segments, including chromosome 9 orphons, because counts were too low.

Sequences were obtained from PBMCs. This sequence originates from a woman aged 30 to 39 in good health and CMV-seropositive. The rearrangement joined TRBV18 to TRBJ1-5, with 10 bases matching TRBD1. The base sequence is TGTGCCAGCTCACCAAACGGGGGACAGGGGAATAGCAATCAGCCCCAGCATTTT. Translated, it reads CASSPNGGQGNSNQPQHF.